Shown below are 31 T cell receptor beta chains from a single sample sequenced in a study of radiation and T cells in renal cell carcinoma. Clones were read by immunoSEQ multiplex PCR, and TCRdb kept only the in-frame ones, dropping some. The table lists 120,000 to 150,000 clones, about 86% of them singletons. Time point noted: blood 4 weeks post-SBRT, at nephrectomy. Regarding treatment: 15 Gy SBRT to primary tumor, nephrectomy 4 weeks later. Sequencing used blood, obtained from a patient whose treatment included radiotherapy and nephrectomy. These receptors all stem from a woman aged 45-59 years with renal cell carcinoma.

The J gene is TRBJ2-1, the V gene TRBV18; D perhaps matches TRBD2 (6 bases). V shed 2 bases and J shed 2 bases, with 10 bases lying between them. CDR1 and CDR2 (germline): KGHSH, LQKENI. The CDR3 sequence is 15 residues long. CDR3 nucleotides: TGTGCCAGCTCACCAGAGGGCGGGACCTACAATGAGCAGTTCTTC. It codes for CASSPEGGTYNEQFF.

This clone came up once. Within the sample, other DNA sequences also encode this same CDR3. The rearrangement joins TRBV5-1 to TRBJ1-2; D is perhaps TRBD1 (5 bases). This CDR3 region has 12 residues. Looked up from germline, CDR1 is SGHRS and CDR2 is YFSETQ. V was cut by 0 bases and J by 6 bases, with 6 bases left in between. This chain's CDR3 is CASSLEGDGYTF. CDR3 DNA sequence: TGCGCCAGCAGCTTGGAAGGGGATGGCTACACCTTC.

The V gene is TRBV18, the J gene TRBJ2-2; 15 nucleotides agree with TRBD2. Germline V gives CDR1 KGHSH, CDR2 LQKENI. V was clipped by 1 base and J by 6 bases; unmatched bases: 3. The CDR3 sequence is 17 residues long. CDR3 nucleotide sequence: TGTGCCAGCTCACCACTCGGGACTAGCGGGAGGTCCGGGGAGCTGTTTTTT. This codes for CASSPLGTSGRSGELFF.

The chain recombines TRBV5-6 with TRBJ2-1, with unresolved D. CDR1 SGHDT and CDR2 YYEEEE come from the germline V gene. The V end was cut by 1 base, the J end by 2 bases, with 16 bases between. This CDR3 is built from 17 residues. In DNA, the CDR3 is TGTGCCAGCAGCTTGCTCGTGGCTCTCGGAGCCTACAATGAGCAGTTCTTC. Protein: CASSLLVALGAYNEQFF.

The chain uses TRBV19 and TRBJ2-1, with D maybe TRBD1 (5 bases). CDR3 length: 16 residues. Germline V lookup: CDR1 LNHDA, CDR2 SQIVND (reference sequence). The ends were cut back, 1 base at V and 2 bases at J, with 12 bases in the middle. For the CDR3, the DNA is TGTGCCAGTAGTATAGGGGGCTATTCGGCCTACAATGAGCAGTTCTTC. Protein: CASSIGGYSAYNEQFF.

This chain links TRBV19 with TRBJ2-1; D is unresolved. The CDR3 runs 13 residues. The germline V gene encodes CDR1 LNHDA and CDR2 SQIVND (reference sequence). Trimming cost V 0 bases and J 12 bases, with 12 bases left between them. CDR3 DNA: TGTGCCAGTAGTATAGAAGACACCGATGGGCAGTTCTTC. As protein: CASSIEDTDGQFF.

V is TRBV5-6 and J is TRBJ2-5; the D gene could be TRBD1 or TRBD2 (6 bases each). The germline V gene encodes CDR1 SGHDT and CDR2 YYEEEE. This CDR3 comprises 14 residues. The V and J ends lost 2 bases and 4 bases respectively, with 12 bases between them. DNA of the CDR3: TGTGCCAGCAGCTTTAGGGGGGCTGGAGAGACCCAGTACTTC. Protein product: CASSFRGAGETQYF.

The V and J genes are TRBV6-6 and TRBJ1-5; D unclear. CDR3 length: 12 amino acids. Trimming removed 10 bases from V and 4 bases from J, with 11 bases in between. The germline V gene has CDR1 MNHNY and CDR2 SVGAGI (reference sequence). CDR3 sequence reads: CATTRANQPQHF. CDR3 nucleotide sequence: TGTGCCACTACTCGGGCGAATCAGCCCCAGCATTTT.

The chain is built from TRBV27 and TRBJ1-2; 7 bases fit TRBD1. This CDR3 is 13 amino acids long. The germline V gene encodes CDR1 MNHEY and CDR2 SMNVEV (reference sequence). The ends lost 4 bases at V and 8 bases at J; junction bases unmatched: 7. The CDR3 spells CASSSDRAKGYTF. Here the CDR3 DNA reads TGTGCCAGCAGTTCAGACAGGGCTAAAGGCTACACCTTC.

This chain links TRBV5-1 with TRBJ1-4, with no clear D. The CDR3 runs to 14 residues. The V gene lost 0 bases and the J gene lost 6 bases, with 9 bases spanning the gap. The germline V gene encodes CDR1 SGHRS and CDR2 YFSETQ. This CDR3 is CASSLGGRDEKLFF. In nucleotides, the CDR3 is TGCGCCAGCAGCTTGGGAGGGAGGGATGAAAAACTGTTTTTT.

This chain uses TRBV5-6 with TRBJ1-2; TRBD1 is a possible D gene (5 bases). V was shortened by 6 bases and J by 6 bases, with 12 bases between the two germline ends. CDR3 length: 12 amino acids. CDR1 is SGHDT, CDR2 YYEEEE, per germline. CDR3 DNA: TGTGCCAGCACCCTGCGGGGGGATGGCTACACCTTC. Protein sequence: CASTLRGDGYTF.

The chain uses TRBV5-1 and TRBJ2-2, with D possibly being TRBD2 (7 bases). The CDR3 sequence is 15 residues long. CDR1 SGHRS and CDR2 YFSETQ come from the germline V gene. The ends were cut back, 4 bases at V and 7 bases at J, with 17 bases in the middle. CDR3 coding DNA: TGCGCCAGCAGCCCTCGAGGGGGGGCCCACGGGGAGCTGTTTTTT. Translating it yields CASSPRGGAHGELFF.

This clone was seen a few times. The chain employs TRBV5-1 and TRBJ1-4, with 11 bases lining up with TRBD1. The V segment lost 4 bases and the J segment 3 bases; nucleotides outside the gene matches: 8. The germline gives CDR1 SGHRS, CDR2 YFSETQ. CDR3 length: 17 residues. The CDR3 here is CASSPQGQGVSNEKLFF. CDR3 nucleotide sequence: TGCGCCAGCAGCCCTCAGGGACAGGGGGTTTCTAATGAAAAACTGTTTTTT.

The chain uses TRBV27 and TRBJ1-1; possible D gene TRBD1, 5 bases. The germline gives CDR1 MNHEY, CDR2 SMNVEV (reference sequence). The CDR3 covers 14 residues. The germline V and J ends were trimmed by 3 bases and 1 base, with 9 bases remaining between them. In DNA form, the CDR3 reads TGTGCCAGCAGTTTTCGGGGGACGAACACTGAAGCTTTCTTT. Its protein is CASSFRGTNTEAFF.

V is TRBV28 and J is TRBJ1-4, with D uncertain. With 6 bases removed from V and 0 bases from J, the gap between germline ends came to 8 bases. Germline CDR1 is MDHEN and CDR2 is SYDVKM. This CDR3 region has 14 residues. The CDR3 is CASRPPATNEKLFF. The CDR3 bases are TGTGCCAGCAGACCACCAGCAACTAATGAAAAACTGTTTTTT.

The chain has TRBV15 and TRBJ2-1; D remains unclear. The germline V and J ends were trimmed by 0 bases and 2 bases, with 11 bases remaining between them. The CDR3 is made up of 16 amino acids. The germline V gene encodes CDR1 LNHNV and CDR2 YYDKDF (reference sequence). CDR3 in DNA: TGTGCCACCAGCAGAGATGCGGTCGGGCCCTACAATGAGCAGTTCTTC. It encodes CATSRDAVGPYNEQFF.

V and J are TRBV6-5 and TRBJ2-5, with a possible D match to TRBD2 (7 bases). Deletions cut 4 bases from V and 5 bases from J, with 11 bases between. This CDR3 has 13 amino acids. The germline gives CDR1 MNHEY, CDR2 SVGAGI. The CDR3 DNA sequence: TGTGCCAGCAGTTCTCCGGGGGGCGAGACCCAGTACTTC. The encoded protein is CASSSPGGETQYF.

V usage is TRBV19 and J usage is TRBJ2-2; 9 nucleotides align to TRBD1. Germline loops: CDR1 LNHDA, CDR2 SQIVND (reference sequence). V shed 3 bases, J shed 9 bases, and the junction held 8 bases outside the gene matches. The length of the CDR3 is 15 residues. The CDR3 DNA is TGTGCCAGTAGTATTCCGGGACAGGGTAACCGGGAGCTGTTTTTT. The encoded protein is CASSIPGQGNRELFF. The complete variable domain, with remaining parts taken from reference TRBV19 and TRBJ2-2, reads DGGITQSPKYLFRKEGQNVTLSCEQNLNHDAMYWYRQDPGQGLRLIYYSQIVNDFQKGDIAEGYSVSREKKESFPLTVTSAQKNPTAFYLCASSIPGQGNRELFFGEGSRLTVL.

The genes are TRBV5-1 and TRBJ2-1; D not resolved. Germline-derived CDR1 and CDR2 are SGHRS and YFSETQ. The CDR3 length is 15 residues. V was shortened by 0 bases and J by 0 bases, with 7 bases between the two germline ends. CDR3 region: CASSLDTDSYNEQFF. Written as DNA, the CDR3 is TGCGCCAGCAGCTTGGACACTGACTCCTACAATGAGCAGTTCTTC.

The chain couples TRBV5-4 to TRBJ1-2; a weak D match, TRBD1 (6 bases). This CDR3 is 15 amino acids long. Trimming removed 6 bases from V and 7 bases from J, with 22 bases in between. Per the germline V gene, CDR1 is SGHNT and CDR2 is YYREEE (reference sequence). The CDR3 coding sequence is TGTGCCAGCAACCGTCTAGGGGGTGGTACGGGTGGCTACACCTTC. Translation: CASNRLGGGTGGYTF.

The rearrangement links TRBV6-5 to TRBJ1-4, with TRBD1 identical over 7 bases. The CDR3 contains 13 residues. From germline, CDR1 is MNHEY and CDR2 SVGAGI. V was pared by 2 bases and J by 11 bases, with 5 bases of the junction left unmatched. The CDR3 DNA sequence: TGTGCCAGCAGTTACCAACAGGGGTCGAAACTGTTTTTT. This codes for CASSYQQGSKLFF.

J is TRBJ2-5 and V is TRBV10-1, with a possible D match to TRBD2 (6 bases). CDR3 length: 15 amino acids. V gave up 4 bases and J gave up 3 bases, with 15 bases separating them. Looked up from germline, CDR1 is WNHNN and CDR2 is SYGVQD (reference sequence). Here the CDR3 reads CASSAVGEVKETQYF. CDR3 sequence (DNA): TGCGCCAGCAGTGCAGTAGGGGAGGTGAAAGAGACCCAGTACTTC.

The CDR3 region has the DNA TGCGCCAGCAGCCAAACGACAGGGAACACCGGGGAGCTGTTTTTT. This codes for CASSQTTGNTGELFF. The rearrangement joins TRBV5-1 to TRBJ2-2, with a tentative D call TRBD1 (6 bases). The V gene's germline CDR1 is SGHRS and CDR2 YFSETQ. V was trimmed by 4 bases and J by 1 base, leaving 11 bases between them. The length of the CDR3 is 15 residues.

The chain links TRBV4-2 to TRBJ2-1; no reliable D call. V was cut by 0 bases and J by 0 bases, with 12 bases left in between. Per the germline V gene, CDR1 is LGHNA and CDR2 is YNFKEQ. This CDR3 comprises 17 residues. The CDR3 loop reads CASSQDMTLSSYNEQFF. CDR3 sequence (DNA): TGTGCCAGCAGCCAAGATATGACATTGAGCTCCTACAATGAGCAGTTCTTC.

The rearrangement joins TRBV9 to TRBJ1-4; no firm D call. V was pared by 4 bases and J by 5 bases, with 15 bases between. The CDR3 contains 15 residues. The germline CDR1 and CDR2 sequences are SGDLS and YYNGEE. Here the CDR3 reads CASSPDPGGNEKLFF. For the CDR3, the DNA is TGTGCCAGCAGCCCTGACCCGGGCGGGAATGAAAAACTGTTTTTT.

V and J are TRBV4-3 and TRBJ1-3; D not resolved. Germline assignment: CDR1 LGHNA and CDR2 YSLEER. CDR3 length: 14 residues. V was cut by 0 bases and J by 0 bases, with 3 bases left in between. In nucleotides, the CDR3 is TGCGCCAGCAGCCAAGATACCTCTGGAAACACCATATATTTT. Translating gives CASSQDTSGNTIYF.

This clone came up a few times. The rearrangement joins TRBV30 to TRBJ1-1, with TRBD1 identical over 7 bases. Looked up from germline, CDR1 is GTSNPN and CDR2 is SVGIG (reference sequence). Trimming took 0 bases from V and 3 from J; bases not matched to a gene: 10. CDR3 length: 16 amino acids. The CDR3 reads CAWSVPKTGRHTEAFF. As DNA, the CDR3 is TGTGCCTGGAGTGTCCCAAAGACAGGGCGGCACACTGAAGCTTTCTTT.

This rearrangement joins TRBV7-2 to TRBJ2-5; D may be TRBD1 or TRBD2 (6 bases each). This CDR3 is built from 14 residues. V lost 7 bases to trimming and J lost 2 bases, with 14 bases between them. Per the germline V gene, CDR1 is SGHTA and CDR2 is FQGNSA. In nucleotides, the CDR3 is TGTGCCAGCACCGAAGGGGGGTGGCAAGAGACCCAGTACTTC. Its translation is CASTEGGWQETQYF.

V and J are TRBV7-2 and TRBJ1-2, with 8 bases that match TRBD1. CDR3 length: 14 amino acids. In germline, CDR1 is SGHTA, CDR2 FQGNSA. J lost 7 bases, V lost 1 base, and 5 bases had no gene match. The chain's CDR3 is CASSLDRGSGGYTF. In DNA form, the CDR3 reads TGTGCCAGCAGCTTAGACAGGGGGTCGGGTGGCTACACCTTC.

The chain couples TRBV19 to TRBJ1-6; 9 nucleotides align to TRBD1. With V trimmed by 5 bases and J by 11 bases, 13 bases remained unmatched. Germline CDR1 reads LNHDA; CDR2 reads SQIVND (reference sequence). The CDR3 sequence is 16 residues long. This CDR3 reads CASSGRGTGSMTPLHF. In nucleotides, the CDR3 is TGTGCCAGTAGTGGGAGAGGGACAGGGAGTATGACACCCCTCCACTTT.

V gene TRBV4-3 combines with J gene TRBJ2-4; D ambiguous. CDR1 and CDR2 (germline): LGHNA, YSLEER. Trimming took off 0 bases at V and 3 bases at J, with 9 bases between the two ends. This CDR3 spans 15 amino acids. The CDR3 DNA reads TGCGCCAGCAGCCAAGACTCGTTGGGCAAAAACATTCAGTACTTC. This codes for CASSQDSLGKNIQYF.